This T cell receptor (beta chain) emerged from a study of identical twins. The V segment lost 1 base and the J segment 0 bases; nucleotides outside the gene matches: 3. Germline assignment: CDR1 SGHTA and CDR2 FQGNSA. The CDR3 totals 16 residues. In its sample, this clonotype was seen many times. Template switching, a step in the protocol, added a universal primer site, and cDNA carried unique molecular identifiers. TCRdb itself ran the 5' RACE reads through MiXCR, one entry per CDR3 protein. The table lists more than 1.5 million distinct CDR3 sequences, around 29% of them singletons. Sample: cord blood. The chain combines TRBV7-2 with TRBJ2-3; TRBD2 matches at 8 bases. The sequence came from a newborn girl in good health. CDR3 in amino acids: CASSLGLASSTDTQYF. For the CDR3, the DNA is TGTGCCAGCAGCTTAGGACTAGCGTCTAGCACAGATACGCAGTATTTT.